The subject of this entry is one T cell receptor (beta chain). This entry comes from a study of blood T cell repertoires in COVID-19. Study-wide background: Sites across the United States, Italy and Spain contributed samples from acute and convalescent COVID-19. PBMCs, B-cell-depleted T cells, or T cells provided the cDNA or gDNA that made up the material.

CDR3 length: 13 residues. V was pared by 5 bases and J by 3 bases, with 10 bases between. Germline V gene data show CDR1 as SEHNR and CDR2 as FQNEAQ (reference sequence). Authors' data handling: Reference gene primer amplification gave estimated nucleated cell counts. The table came from immunoSEQ multiplex PCR; TCRdb's copy has only in-frame clones and leaves some out. V and J calls and clone size follow that table, whereas D and trimming were derived from the DNA. The sample yields about 250,000 clones, around nine tenths seen once. This TCR was recovered from a young man with active or convalescent COVID-19. The genes are TRBV7-9 and TRBJ2-5; D remains unclear. The sequencing sample was made of peripheral blood. In DNA form, the CDR3 reads TGTGCCAGCAGCCCTCGAGGAAAAGAGACCCAGTACTTC. This translates into CASSPRGKETQYF.